A single sample gave rise to the 16 T cell receptor beta chains below, sequenced in a study of blood T cell repertoires in COVID-19. Assay: immunoSEQ multiplex PCR; the TCRdb copy retains only in-frame clones and omits some. The table has approximately 220,000 clones, nearly 90% seen once. The sequenced sample was PBMCs or T cells enriched from blood (not recorded which). These receptors originate from a woman aged 25 to 39 with acute COVID-19.

The V call is TRBV7-7, the J call TRBJ2-5; 8 positions match TRBD1. Looked up from germline, CDR1 is SSHAT and CDR2 is FNYEAQ (reference sequence). Germline trimming cut 4 bases from V and 5 bases from J; bases unmatched to any gene: 12. The CDR3 extends over 16 amino acids. CDR3 DNA: TGTGCCAGCAGCTCGTACTCGACAGGGGTAAGGGAGACCCAGTACTTC. Its translation is CASSSYSTGVRETQYF.

J is TRBJ1-2 and V is TRBV15; D call uncertain. This CDR3 is 12 amino acids long. The ends were cut back, 7 bases at V and 8 bases at J, with 14 bases in the middle. The germline CDR1 and CDR2 sequences are LNHNV and YYDKDF (reference sequence). The CDR3 bases are TGTGCCACCAAGCCCTCACTAGGGGGCTACACCTTC. Its translation is CATKPSLGGYTF.

In nucleotides, the CDR3 is TGTGCCACCAGCAGAGCCCCCGGGACAGGGGAGAGGTATGGCTACACCTTC. It yields the protein CATSRAPGTGERYGYTF. The chain is built from TRBV15 and TRBJ1-2; 10 bases are shared with TRBD1. The CDR3 has 17 amino acids. CDR1 and CDR2 from the germline V gene are LNHNV and YYDKDF (reference sequence). The junction had 10 bases not matched to a gene; V was cut back by 1 base and J by 5 bases.

The chain combines TRBV21-1 with TRBJ1-5; no check of the table's D call, TRBD1, against the DNA was made. TRBV21-1 is termed a pseudogene. CDR3 length: 14 amino acids. CDR3 bases: TGTGCCAGCAGTAAGGGGGCACGCAATCAGCCCCAGCATTTT. It is translated as CASSKGARNQPQHF.

This clone was observed once. The chain joins TRBV28 to TRBJ2-3, with a weak D call TRBD2 (5 bases). Trimming took off 2 bases at V and 10 bases at J, with 19 bases between the two ends. The germline V gene encodes CDR1 MDHEN and CDR2 SYDVKM. This CDR3 spans 15 amino acids. This CDR3 reads CASSLIRGSMDPQYF. CDR3 DNA sequence: TGTGCCAGCAGTTTAATCAGAGGGTCGATGGACCCGCAGTATTTT. Looking up the rest from reference TRBV28 and TRBJ2-3 gives the full variable domain: DVKVTQSSRYLVKRTGEKVFLECVQDMDHENMFWYRQDPGLGLRLIYFSYDVKMKEKGDIPEGYSVSREKKERFSLILESASTNQTSMYLCASSLIRGSMDPQYFGPGTRLTVL.

The CDR3 DNA sequence: TGTGCTAGTGGTTTGGTAATCAGCGTCCCCTACACCGGGGAGCTGTTTTTT. Translating it yields CASGLVISVPYTGELFF. V is TRBV12-5 and J is TRBJ2-2; D is uncertain. Deletions cut 0 bases from V and 3 bases from J, with 14 bases between. The germline CDR1 and CDR2 sequences are LGHNT and FRNRAP. The CDR3 consists of 17 residues.

The chain combines TRBV28 with TRBJ2-7; no clear D. This CDR3 is built from 12 residues. V gave up 6 bases and J gave up 4 bases, with 10 bases separating them. Germline V gene data show CDR1 as MDHEN and CDR2 as SYDVKM. CDR3 in amino acids: CASSASRYEQYF. The CDR3 region has the DNA TGTGCCAGCAGCGCTTCCAGGTACGAGCAGTACTTC.

In the case of this clone: The sample holds other DNA sequences that translate to the same CDR3. This chain uses TRBV28 with TRBJ1-2; D may be TRBD1 (6 bases). V dropped 2 bases and J dropped 2 bases, with 9 bases sitting between them. The CDR3 length is 14 residues. Germline CDR1 and CDR2: MDHEN and SYDVKM. The CDR3 spells CASSLGQGNYGYTF. The DNA of the CDR3 is TGTGCCAGCAGTTTAGGGCAGGGGAACTATGGCTACACCTTC.

The chain recombines TRBV3-1 (or the pseudogene TRBV3-2) with TRBJ2-7; possible D gene TRBD2, 6 bases. Germline loops: CDR1 LGHDT, CDR2 YNNKEL (reference sequence). Deletions cut 2 bases from V and 2 bases from J, with 13 bases between. The CDR3 covers 15 residues. This chain's CDR3 is CASSQTAGSTYEQYF. CDR3 sequence (DNA): TGTGCCAGCAGCCAAACTGCGGGGAGTACCTACGAGCAGTACTTC.

The chain is built from TRBV19 and TRBJ1-1; D remains ambiguous. The germline V and J ends were trimmed by 5 bases and 0 bases, with 7 bases remaining between them. Germline loops: CDR1 LNHDA, CDR2 SQIVND (reference sequence). This CDR3 is built from 13 residues. The CDR3 reads CASSSGMNTEAFF. CDR3 DNA sequence: TGTGCCAGTAGTTCAGGTATGAACACTGAAGCTTTCTTT.

This sequence joins TRBV7-3 and TRBJ2-5, with TRBD2 identical over 10 bases. Looked up from germline, CDR1 is SGHTA and CDR2 is FQGTGA. Trimming removed 3 bases from V and 1 base from J; junction bases left unmatched: 2. The length of the CDR3 is 15 residues. CDR3 amino acids: CASSFLAGAQETQYF. Written as DNA, the CDR3 is TGTGCCAGCAGCTTTCTAGCGGGGGCCCAAGAGACCCAGTACTTC. The entire variable domain, with the rest obtained from reference TRBV7-3 and TRBJ2-5, is as follows: GAGVSQTPSNKVTEKGKYVELRCDPISGHTALYWYRQSLGQGPEFLIYFQGTGAADDSGLPNDRFFAVRPEGSVSTLKIQRTERGDSAVYLCASSFLAGAQETQYFGPGTRLLVL.

This chain uses TRBV28 with TRBJ1-6; D is uncertain. CDR1 MDHEN and CDR2 SYDVKM come from the germline V gene. The CDR3 totals 14 residues. The germline V and J ends were trimmed by 6 bases and 7 bases, with 13 bases remaining between them. CDR3 nucleotide sequence: TGTGCCAGCAGCCTGGGCGCCCTCAATTCACCCCTCCACTTT. Translation: CASSLGALNSPLHF.

CDR3 residues: CASSPAGYEGYTF. As DNA, the CDR3 is TGTGCCAGCTCACCGGCGGGCTATGAAGGCTACACCTTC. V usage is TRBV18 and J usage is TRBJ1-2; D uncertain. Trimming shortened V by 3 bases and J by 8 bases, and 13 bases separated the two germline ends. The CDR3 is 13 residues long. Germline V gives CDR1 KGHSH, CDR2 LQKENI.

This chain uses TRBV23-1 with TRBJ2-2, with D maybe TRBD1 (5 bases). TRBV23-1 is classed as an ORF, of uncertain function. The CDR3 consists of 13 residues. Trimming removed 11 bases from V and 0 bases from J, with 10 bases in between. The CDR3 bases are TGCGCCGGGCCCAGGGCGAACACCGGGGAGCTGTTTTTT. Translated, it gives CAGPRANTGELFF.

Here the CDR3 reads CASSIGQGTTRSHQPQHF. CDR3 nucleotides: TGTGCCAGTAGTATCGGACAGGGGACAACTCGTTCTCATCAGCCCCAGCATTTT. This chain uses TRBV19 with TRBJ1-5; 9 positions match TRBD1. V lost 3 bases to trimming and J lost 5 bases; unmatched junction nucleotides: 14. This CDR3 contains 18 residues. The V gene's germline CDR1 is LNHDA and CDR2 SQIVND (reference sequence). The full variable domain, in which reference TRBV19 and TRBJ1-5 provide the parts outside the CDR3, is DGGITQSPKYLFRKEGQNVTLSCEQNLNHDAMYWYRQDPGQGLRLIYYSQIVNDFQKGDIAEGYSVSREKKESFPLTVTSAQKNPTAFYLCASSIGQGTTRSHQPQHFGDGTRLSIL.

This rearrangement joins TRBV11-2 to TRBJ2-3; 7 bases map to TRBD1. J gave up 1 base and V 7 bases, and 14 bases lay outside the gene matches. Germline loops: CDR1 SGHAT, CDR2 FQNNGV. CDR3 length equals 17 residues. CDR3 sequence (DNA): TGTGCCAGCACCACGAAAGGGACAGACCTTGGCACAGATACGCAGTATTTT. Translating gives CASTTKGTDLGTDTQYF.